This paragraph covers one TCR beta chain sequence. Its matching antigen is unknown. This sample is drawn from a study of PD-1 blockade in classical Hodgkin lymphoma. Each patient relapsed following autologous stem cell transplantation, and prior brentuximab vedotin exposure differed. Clones were sequenced by immunoSEQ multiplex PCR, and TCRdb holds only the in-frame ones, with some missing. The sample includes some 93,000 clones, roughly 92% of them seen just once. General study results and limits: It was reported that newly diagnosed patients had less baseline TCR diversity than healthy donors. Patients who began taking nivolumab under 1 year after ASCT were left out.

The sequencing here drew on peripheral blood mononuclear cells (PBMCs), taken at baseline. The clonotype was recovered from a human donor with classical Hodgkin lymphoma.

The CDR3 nucleotides are TGTGCCAGCAGTAAGGAGGGCAGTTTAAGTGAAAAACTGTTTTTT. Its protein product is CASSKEGSLSEKLFF. The chain uses TRBV2 and TRBJ1-4; D not certain. This CDR3 is 15 amino acids long. Per germline, CDR1 SNHLY and CDR2 FYNNEI. The V gene lost 5 bases and the J gene lost 7 bases, with 17 bases spanning the gap.